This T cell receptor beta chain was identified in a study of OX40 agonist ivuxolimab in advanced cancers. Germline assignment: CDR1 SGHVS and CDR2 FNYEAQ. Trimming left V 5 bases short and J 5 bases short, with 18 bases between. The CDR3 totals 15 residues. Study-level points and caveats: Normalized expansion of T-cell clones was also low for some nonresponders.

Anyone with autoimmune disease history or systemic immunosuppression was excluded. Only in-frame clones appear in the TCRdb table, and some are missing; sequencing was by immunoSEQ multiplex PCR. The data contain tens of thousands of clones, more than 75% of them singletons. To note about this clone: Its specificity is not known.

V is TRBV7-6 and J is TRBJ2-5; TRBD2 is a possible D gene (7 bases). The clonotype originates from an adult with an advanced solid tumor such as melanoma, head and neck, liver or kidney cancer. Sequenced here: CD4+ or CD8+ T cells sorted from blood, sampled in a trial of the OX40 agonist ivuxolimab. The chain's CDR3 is CASSPRGGGQETQYF. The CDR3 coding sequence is TGTGCCAGCAGCCCTCGGGGAGGGGGTCAGGAGACCCAGTACTTC.